This entry describes one T cell receptor beta chain. The repertoire was sequenced with immunoSEQ multiplex PCR; TCRdb's copy has only in-frame clones and lacks some. This sample carries approximately 270,000 clones, roughly 88% of them seen once, and the ten largest clones take approximately 2%. The sample belongs to a study of blood T cell repertoires in COVID-19. Per germline, CDR1 SGHTA and CDR2 FQGNSA. V was clipped by 1 base and J by 7 bases, with 17 bases between them. The CDR3 loop spans 15 amino acids. What was sequenced was PBMCs or T cells enriched from blood (not recorded which). This receptor was identified in a woman aged 45-60 years who had recovered from COVID-19. The rearrangement links TRBV7-2 to TRBJ2-7; a weak D match, TRBD1 (6 bases). Here the CDR3 DNA reads TGTGCCAGCAGCTTAGTGGGACACTTAAGGGGGGAGCAGTACTTC. Its translation is CASSLVGHLRGEQYF. Full variable domain (outside the CDR3, taken from reference TRBV7-2 and TRBJ2-7): GAGVSQSPSNKVTEKGKDVELRCDPISGHTALYWYRQSLGQGLEFLIYFQGNSAPDKSGLPSDRFSAERTGGSVSTLTIQRTQQEDSAVYLCASSLVGHLRGEQYFGPGTRLTVT.